One and the same sample provided the 9 T cell receptor beta chains below, sequenced in a study of CD8 T cells in Susac syndrome. Random-hexamer reverse transcription was applied to about 0.45 to 1 ug RNA. TCRdb recomputed calls from the immunoSEQ multiplex PCR reads with MiXCR, one row per CDR3 protein. The table has approximately 150,000 distinct CDR3 sequences, roughly 94% seen once. The sample taken for sequencing was CD4+ T cells from PBMCs. The receptors were gathered from a human donor in good health.

The gene calls are TRBV2 and TRBJ1-2; D perhaps matches TRBD1 (5 bases). The ends were cut back, 6 bases at V and 4 bases at J, with 15 bases in the middle. CDR1 is SNHLY and CDR2 is FYNNEI in the germline V gene. This CDR3 contains 14 residues. CDR3 DNA: TGTGCCAGCAGCCCCAGGGTCGGGGGCTATGGCTACACCTTC. It encodes CASSPRVGGYGYTF.

The chain is built from TRBV10-3 and TRBJ2-1; 8 bases map to TRBD1. Germline trimming cut 6 bases from V and 9 bases from J; bases unmatched to any gene: 4. The CDR3 has 12 residues. Germline lookup yields CDR1 ENHRY and CDR2 SYGVKD. In DNA form, the CDR3 reads TGTGCCATCAGCGTCGACAGGGGTGAGCAGTTCTTC. This sequence encodes CAISVDRGEQFF.

The rearrangement joins TRBV2 to TRBJ2-7; D possibly corresponds to TRBD2 (5 bases). In germline, CDR1 is SNHLY, CDR2 FYNNEI. V lost 6 bases and J lost 6, with 18 bases in between. The CDR3 length is 14 residues. CDR3 DNA sequence: TGTGCCAGCAGCGATAGCCTTCCGGGGTCCGAGCAGTACTTC. It translates to CASSDSLPGSEQYF. The whole variable domain, filled in from reference TRBV2 and TRBJ2-7, reads EPEVTQTPSHQVTQMGQEVILRCVPISNHLYFYWYRQILGQKVEFLVSFYNNEISEKSEIFDDQFSVERPDGSNFTLKIRSTKLEDSAMYFCASSDSLPGSEQYFGPGTRLTVT.

This chain links TRBV28 with TRBJ1-2, with D possibly TRBD1 on 6 matching bases. The V end was cut by 2 bases, the J end by 3 bases, with 16 bases between. Looked up from germline, CDR1 is MDHEN and CDR2 is SYDVKM. This CDR3 region has 16 residues. The CDR3 DNA reads as TGTGCCAGCAGTTTAATCGGGGGGGGCATTGACTATGGCTACACCTTC. This gives the protein CASSLIGGGIDYGYTF.

The V call is TRBV12-3 or TRBV12-4, the J call TRBJ2-1; 9 nucleotides align to TRBD2. V dropped 5 bases and J dropped 3; count of bases not matched to a gene: 8. The length of the CDR3 is 16 residues. CDR3 region: CASSGQTSGVYNEQFF. The CDR3 bases are TGTGCCAGCAGTGGACAGACTAGCGGAGTCTACAATGAGCAGTTCTTC.

The chain is built from TRBV3-1 and TRBJ1-1; D unclear. The CDR3 runs to 14 residues. Trimming took off 4 bases at V and 0 bases at J, with 9 bases between the two ends. The germline V gene encodes CDR1 LGHDT and CDR2 YNNKEL (reference sequence). The CDR3 sequence is CASSPRDLNTEAFF. In DNA, the CDR3 is TGTGCCAGCAGCCCCAGAGACCTGAACACTGAAGCTTTCTTT.

This clonotype occurred once. This sequence joins TRBV30 and TRBJ1-2; D unclear. The CDR3 length is 13 residues. With 4 bases removed from V and 4 bases from J, the gap between germline ends came to 13 bases. Germline-derived CDR1 and CDR2 are GTSNPN and SVGIG (reference sequence). This chain's CDR3 is CAWTNGGFYGYTF. As DNA, the CDR3 is TGTGCCTGGACAAACGGAGGTTTCTATGGCTACACCTTC.

This clonotype has just one count. This chain uses TRBV20-1 with TRBJ2-3; no reliable D call. V dropped 0 bases and J dropped 10 bases, with 14 bases sitting between them. The CDR3 consists of 13 residues. Looked up from germline, CDR1 is DFQATT and CDR2 is SNEGSKA (reference sequence). CDR3 bases: TGCAGTGCTAGAGAACCTCTCCGGGCCTCGCAGTATTTT. Translation gives CSAREPLRASQYF.

This chain links TRBV30 with TRBJ2-7; 7 bases map to TRBD2. The CDR3 has 15 amino acids. Germline lookup yields CDR1 GTSNPN and CDR2 SVGIG (reference sequence). The J segment lost 6 bases and the V segment lost 0 bases, leaving 11 bases of the junction unmatched. CDR3 DNA sequence: TGTGCCTGGAGTGTAGAGGGAGGGCCACATCGCGAGCAGTACTTC. This codes for CAWSVEGGPHREQYF.